This T cell receptor (beta chain) was identified during a study of blood T cells in healthy people across ages. Through a sample-barcoded 5' primer and a J-beta primer mix, a second PCR was run for roughly 6 to 12 cycles. TCRdb processed the 5' RACE reads anew with MiXCR; each CDR3 protein has one entry. The table has roughly 1.9 million distinct CDR3 sequences, approximately 39% seen once. The CDR3 contains 13 residues. The germline gives CDR1 ENHRY, CDR2 SYGVKD. J gave up 1 base and V 6 bases, and 3 bases lay outside the gene matches. This clonotype has ten or more counts. This TCR derives from a human donor in good health. The chain recombines TRBV10-3 with TRBJ2-7; 7 bases are shared with TRBD1. Specimen: blood. The CDR3 protein is CAISRTGSYEQYF. CDR3 DNA sequence: TGTGCCATCAGCCGGACAGGATCCTACGAGCAGTACTTC.